By its share, the clone carrying this TCR beta chain is large. The data were taken from a study of technical replicates of blood from four donors. The CDR3 contains 13 residues. The V gene end was trimmed by 4 bases and the J gene end by 7 bases; junction bases not matched to a gene: 4. Per the germline V gene, CDR1 is PRHDT and CDR2 is FYEKMQ (reference sequence). Some clones are missing from TCRdb's copy, which holds only in-frame ones; the method was immunoSEQ multiplex PCR. The table lists over 25,000 clones, just over 90% of them singletons, with around 4.1% in the top ten. The TCR sequence derives from a human donor in good health. Some clones in this sample may be carry-over from other donors' samples. The chain has TRBV13 and TRBJ1-1; 9 positions match TRBD1. The sample taken for sequencing was PBMCs. CDR3 sequence: CASSSGQGREAFF. The CDR3 coding sequence is TGTGCCAGCAGCTCGGGACAGGGCCGTGAAGCTTTCTTT.